Listed below are T cell receptor beta chains from one sample, sequenced in a study of OX40 agonist ivuxolimab in advanced cancers. Data came from immunoSEQ multiplex PCR; TCRdb stores just in-frame clones and leaves some out. The sample includes tens of thousands of clones, 83% of them seen just once. Source: CD4+ or CD8+ T cells sorted from blood, taken in a trial of the OX40 agonist ivuxolimab. The origin of the receptors is an adult with an advanced solid tumor such as melanoma, head and neck, liver or kidney cancer. Each CDR3 is given with its conserved first and last residue. The D gene is left open where the match is weak. Where a row states a size, it is once, few, many or the class of an expanded clone; other rows omit it.

j_gene | d_gene | abundance | v_gene | len | CDR3aa | CDR3nt
TRBJ1-1 | TRBD1 | - | TRBV7-9 | 14 | CASISSPQGVVAFF | TGTGCCAGCATTTCGAGCCCGCAGGGGGTTGTAGCTTTCTTT
TRBJ2-7 | - | - | TRBV6-1 | 15 | CASYSPSVLTYEQYF | TGTGCCAGCTACAGTCCCTCGGTCCTTACCTACGAGCAGTACTTC
TRBJ2-5 | TRBD2 | - | TRBV7-8 | 16 | CASSLPLAGVQETQYF | TGTGCCAGCAGCTTACCGTTAGCGGGGGTGCAAGAGACCCAGTACTTC
TRBJ1-2 | TRBD1 | - | TRBV4-3 | 14 | CASSQGQGGYGYTF | TGCGCCAGCAGCCAAGGACAGGGGGGCTATGGCTACACCTTC
TRBJ2-6 | - | - | TRBV27 | 17 | CASSLWSGVYGANVLTF | TGTGCCAGCAGTTTATGGTCTGGGGTGTATGGGGCCAACGTCCTGACTTTC
TRBJ1-5 | - | - | TRBV7-6 | 14 | CASSVGRGDQPQHF | TGTGCCAGCAGCGTCGGCAGGGGCGATCAGCCCCAGCATTTT
TRBJ2-5 | TRBD2 | - | TRBV12-5 | 13 | CASGWGGLETQYF | TGTGCTAGTGGTTGGGGGGGACTCGAGACCCAGTACTTC
TRBJ2-1 | - | - | TRBV29-1 | 13 | CSVEGGSYNEQFF | TGCAGCGTTGAAGGCGGGTCCTACAATGAGCAGTTCTTC
TRBJ2-2 | - | - | TRBV7-2 | 12 | CASSLVLGELFF | TGTGCCAGCAGCCTCGTGCTAGGGGAGCTGTTTTTT
TRBJ1-6 | - | few | TRBV7-8 | 12 | CASRGAASPLHF | TGTGCCAGCAGGGGGGCAGCTTCACCCCTCCACTTT
TRBJ2-1 | TRBD2 | - | TRBV13 | 15 | CASSSRTSGYNEQFF | TGTGCCAGCAGCTCTCGGACTAGCGGCTACAATGAGCAGTTCTTC
TRBJ2-7 | TRBD1 | - | TRBV9 | 14 | CASSSGTEGYEQYF | TGTGCCAGCTCCTCTGGGACAGAGGGTTACGAGCAGTACTTC
TRBJ2-7 | - | - | TRBV11-2 | 12 | CASSLLTYEQYF | TGTGCCAGCAGCCTCTTAACCTACGAGCAGTACTTC
TRBJ1-5 | - | - | TRBV4-3 | 15 | CASSQTTGSNQPQHF | TGCGCCAGCAGCCAGACGACCGGTAGCAATCAGCCCCAGCATTTT
TRBJ2-7 | - | - | TRBV13 | 13 | CASSETDSYEQYF | TGTGCCAGCAGCGAGACAGACAGTTACGAGCAGTACTTC
TRBJ2-2 | - | once | TRBV6-1 | 12 | CAARGSTGELFF | TGTGCCGCAAGGGGAAGCACCGGGGAGCTGTTTTTT
TRBJ2-7 | - | - | TRBV19 | 14 | CASSIGVVAYEQYF | TGTGCCAGTAGTATAGGTGTGGTAGCCTACGAGCAGTACTTC
TRBJ2-1 | TRBD2 | - | TRBV9 | 17 | CASSGRLAGGPYNEQFF | TGTGCCAGCAGCGGAAGATTAGCGGGGGGACCTTACAATGAGCAGTTCTTC
TRBJ1-6 | - | - | TRBV4-1 | 15 | CASSQAQGLDSPLHF | TGCGCCAGCAGCCAAGCGCAGGGATTGGATTCACCCCTCCACTTT
TRBJ2-5 | TRBD1 | - | TRBV27 | 14 | CASSPRGRPETQYF | TGTGCCAGCAGTCCCAGGGGGCGCCCAGAGACCCAGTACTTC
TRBJ1-1 | - | - | TRBV10-2 | 11 | CASIRAGEAFF | TGCGCCAGCATAAGGGCAGGAGAAGCTTTCTTT
TRBJ1-2 | - | - | TRBV29-1 | 8 | CSVGSRHF | TGCAGCGTTGGTTCAAGGCATTTC
TRBJ2-7 | TRBD1 | - | TRBV4-1 | 15 | CASSQVPGGTYEQYF | TGCGCCAGCAGCCAAGTACCAGGGGGAACCTACGAGCAGTACTTC
TRBJ1-3 | - | - | TRBV5-1 | 13 | CASSPPPFHTIYF | TGCGCCAGCAGCCCCCCCCCTTTTCACACCATATATTTT
TRBJ1-6 | - | few | TRBV5-4 | 12 | CASTFGNSPLHF | TGTGCCAGCACTTTCGGGAATTCACCCCTCCACTTT
TRBJ2-7 | - | - | TRBV7-9 | 13 | CASSRVSGSEQYF | TGTGCCAGCAGCCGTGTATCGGGATCCGAGCAGTACTTC
TRBJ2-1 | TRBD1 | - | TRBV7-9 | 16 | CASSFRQGSIYNEQFF | TGTGCCAGCAGCTTCAGACAGGGAAGCATCTACAATGAGCAGTTCTTC
TRBJ1-2 | TRBD1 | - | TRBV27 | 13 | CASSPQGARGYTF | TGTGCCAGCAGCCCACAGGGGGCGAGGGGCTACACCTTC
TRBJ2-2 | TRBD2 | - | TRBV27 | 15 | CASSFLLADTGELFF | TGTGCCAGCAGTTTTCTCCTAGCGGACACCGGGGAGCTGTTTTTT
TRBJ1-2 | - | - | TRBV6-6 | 11 | CASSYSQGYTF | TGTGCCAGCAGTTACTCACAAGGCTACACCTTC
TRBJ1-4 | TRBD1 | - | TRBV13 | 13 | CASSFGTGGKLFF | TGTGCCAGCAGCTTCGGGACAGGGGGAAAACTGTTTTTT
TRBJ1-1 | - | few | TRBV15 | 15 | CATSRDSSVNTEAFF | TGTGCCACCAGCAGAGATTCGTCTGTGAACACTGAAGCTTTCTTT
TRBJ1-5 | - | - | TRBV4-3 | 18 | CASSHGPEFDISNQPQHF | TGCGCCAGCAGCCACGGGCCAGAATTTGACATTAGCAATCAGCCCCAGCATTTT
TRBJ1-2 | - | few | TRBV4-3 | 16 | CASSQATGQPAWGYTF | TGCGCCAGCAGCCAAGCCACTGGACAACCGGCTTGGGGCTACACCTTC
TRBJ2-5 | - | - | TRBV2 | 16 | CASSEARAIMQETQYF | TGTGCCAGCAGTGAAGCGCGGGCGATTATGCAAGAGACCCAGTACTTC
TRBJ2-7 | TRBD2 | - | TRBV19 | 17 | CASSRDGLGYSSYEQYF | TGTGCCAGTAGCCGGGACGGACTAGGTTATAGCTCCTACGAGCAGTACTTC
TRBJ2-1 | - | - | TRBV7-2 | 16 | CASSLDPGSFYNEQFF | TGTGCCAGCAGCTTAGACCCAGGATCCTTTTACAATGAGCAGTTCTTC
TRBJ2-3 | - | - | TRBV9 | 15 | CASTLGGEDTDTQYF | TGTGCCAGCACCCTAGGCGGGGAAGACACAGATACGCAGTATTTT
TRBJ2-7 | TRBD2 | - | TRBV7-9 | 13 | CASLGLAEYEQYF | TGTGCCAGCCTAGGACTAGCGGAGTACGAGCAGTACTTC
TRBJ1-5 | - | - | TRBV11-2 | 13 | CASSIKSGQPQHF | TGTGCCAGCAGCATTAAGAGTGGTCAGCCCCAGCATTTT
TRBJ2-5 | TRBD1 | - | TRBV6-6 | 16 | CASSPRGQRHKETQYF | TGTGCCAGCAGCCCTCGGGGACAGAGACATAAAGAGACCCAGTACTTC
TRBJ1-5 | - | - | TRBV27 | 15 | CASRMITGYNQPQHF | TGTGCCAGCAGAATGATAACGGGCTACAATCAGCCCCAGCATTTT
TRBJ2-5 | TRBD1 | - | TRBV5-6 | 15 | CASSLGTGGAKTQYF | TGTGCCAGCAGCTTGGGGACAGGGGGCGCAAAGACCCAGTACTTC
TRBJ1-2 | - | - | TRBV9 | 13 | CASSPGEDYGYTF | TGTGCCAGCAGCCCCGGGGAGGACTATGGCTACACCTTC
TRBJ2-3 | - | - | TRBV7-9 | 16 | CASSLADLTSTDTQYF | TGTGCCAGCAGCTTAGCTGACTTAACTAGCACAGATACGCAGTATTTT
TRBJ1-4 | TRBD1 | - | TRBV7-9 | 16 | CASSRSRTGGREKLFF | TGTGCCAGCAGCCGGAGTCGGACAGGGGGCCGGGAAAAACTGTTTTTT
TRBJ1-1 | - | - | TRBV27 | 15 | CASSLYPAMNTEAFF | TGTGCCAGCAGTTTATATCCAGCCATGAACACTGAAGCTTTCTTT
TRBJ1-6 | - | - | TRBV6-5 | 13 | CASSYGALGPLHF | TGTGCCAGCAGTTACGGGGCATTGGGGCCCCTCCACTTT
TRBJ2-7 | - | - | TRBV5-3 | 10 | CARSFYEQYF | TGTGCCAGAAGCTTCTACGAGCAGTACTTC
TRBJ2-6 | - | - | TRBV15 | 18 | CATSREDFSSAGANVLTF | TGTGCCACCAGCAGGGAGGACTTCTCCAGTGCCGGGGCCAACGTCCTGACTTTC
TRBJ1-2 | TRBD1 | - | TRBV4-3 | 15 | CASSQVQGETYGCTF | TGCGCCAGCAGCCAAGTTCAGGGGGAAACCTATGGCTGCACCTTC
TRBJ1-1 | TRBD1 | - | TRBV7-6 | 18 | CASSQGGVAQLMNTEAFF | TGTGCCAGCAGTCAGGGGGGTGTGGCACAGTTAATGAACACTGAAGCTTTCTTT
TRBJ2-7 | - | - | TRBV4-1 | 14 | CASSQSSPAYEQYF | TGCGCCAGCAGCCAATCCTCCCCCGCCTACGAGCAGTACTTC
TRBJ1-1 | - | - | TRBV28 | 13 | CASSLKPNTEAFF | TGTGCCAGCAGTTTGAAACCGAACACTGAAGCTTTCTTT
TRBJ2-1 | - | once | TRBV7-9 | 16 | CASSLEGDWGYNEQFF | TGTGCCAGCAGCTTGGAAGGGGACTGGGGGTACAATGAGCAGTTCTTC